These 19 T cell receptor beta chains share one sample of origin, sequenced in a study of graft-versus-host responses after intestinal transplantation. Measured with immunoSEQ multiplex PCR; TCRdb has only the in-frame clones, and not every one. The sample yields under 90,000 clones, about 90% seen once. The sequenced sample was PBMCs, obtained 98 days after intestinal transplantation. These receptors all stem from a human patient who received an intestinal transplant, so some T cells may come from the graft donor.

The chain links TRBV4-1 to TRBJ2-7; tentative D call: TRBD2 (6 bases). This CDR3 is 16 amino acids long. Germline V gene lookup returns CDR1 MGHRA and CDR2 YSYEKL. Trimming stripped 4 bases from V and 1 base from J, with 17 bases between. The CDR3, as DNA: TGCGCCAGCAGCCGGCTACCGGGACTCCTATCCTACGAGCAGTACTTC. Its protein product is CASSRLPGLLSYEQYF.

The chain couples TRBV6-4 to TRBJ1-1; D gene uncertain. The CDR3 sequence is 13 residues long. The germline V gene encodes CDR1 MRHNA and CDR2 SNTAGT. V shed 2 bases and J shed 0 bases, with 4 bases lying between them. CDR3 protein: CASSDEMNTEAFF. The CDR3, as DNA: TGTGCCAGCAGTGACGAGATGAACACTGAAGCTTTCTTT.

This rearrangement joins TRBV11-2 to TRBJ2-2; possibly TRBD2 for D (6 bases). The CDR3 loop spans 14 amino acids. CDR1 and CDR2 (germline): SGHAT, FQNNGV. Trimming took off 4 bases at V and 4 bases at J, with 10 bases between the two ends. CDR3 nucleotide sequence: TGTGCCAGCAGCTCCCCGCGGGGCACCGGGGAGCTGTTTTTT. This encodes CASSSPRGTGELFF.

The rearrangement joins TRBV7-9 to TRBJ2-5; D is unclear. The CDR3 is made up of 14 amino acids. Germline assignment: CDR1 SEHNR and CDR2 FQNEAQ (reference sequence). Trimming took 0 bases from V and 5 from J, leaving 10 bases between them. The CDR3: CASSLAKNGETQYF. The CDR3 bases are TGTGCCAGCAGCTTAGCCAAGAACGGGGAGACCCAGTACTTC.

The chain is built from TRBV23-1 and TRBJ2-2; 15 nucleotides line up with TRBD2. TRBV23-1 is an open reading frame, and its role is uncertain. The trim removed 2 bases at V and 5 bases at J, leaving 0 bases unmatched. The CDR3 runs to 16 residues. CDR3 in amino acids: CASSQGTSGRTGELFF. For the CDR3, the DNA is TGCGCCAGCAGTCAAGGGACTAGCGGGAGGACCGGGGAGCTGTTTTTT.

J is TRBJ2-3 and V is TRBV19, with 16 bases identical to TRBD2. Per the germline V gene, CDR1 is LNHDA and CDR2 is SQIVND (reference sequence). This CDR3 is 15 amino acids long. CDR3 coding DNA: TGTACCGCCGGGACTAGCGGGGGGGCAGGGGATACGCAGTATTTT. Translated, it gives CTAGTSGGAGDTQYF.

V usage is TRBV30 and J usage is TRBJ2-7, with 7 bases fitting TRBD1. CDR3 length: 16 residues. The V segment lost 1 base and the J segment 6 bases; nucleotides outside the gene matches: 15. CDR1 is GTSNPN and CDR2 is SVGIG in the germline V gene (reference sequence). CDR3: CAWSGLYRGARFEQYF. The DNA of the CDR3 is TGTGCCTGGAGTGGTCTATACAGGGGAGCCCGTTTCGAGCAGTACTTC.

The V gene is TRBV5-1, the J gene TRBJ2-7; TRBD2 matches 7 bases. V lost 4 bases, J lost 3 bases, and 19 bases stayed unmatched. The germline V gene has CDR1 SGHRS and CDR2 YFSETQ. This CDR3 spans 18 amino acids. The CDR3 protein is CASSPSPHLGLRDYEQYF. For the CDR3, the DNA is TGCGCCAGCAGCCCGAGCCCGCACCTGGGACTAAGAGACTACGAGCAGTACTTC.

V and J are TRBV14 and TRBJ1-5; no reliable D call. With 4 bases removed from V and 0 bases from J, the gap between germline ends came to 4 bases. The CDR3 totals 13 residues. CDR1 is SGHDN, CDR2 FVKESK, per germline. The CDR3 DNA sequence: TGTGCCAGCAGCCCCGATAGCAATCAGCCCCAGCATTTT. Its translation is CASSPDSNQPQHF.

The chain is built from TRBV19 and TRBJ2-6; a possible D gene is TRBD1 (5 bases). Trimming stripped 6 bases from V and 0 bases from J, with 15 bases between. The CDR3 runs to 17 residues. CDR1 and CDR2 from the germline V gene are LNHDA and SQIVND (reference sequence). The CDR3 region is CASRGPAAPSGANVLTF. CDR3 sequence (DNA): TGTGCCAGTAGGGGGCCAGCCGCGCCCTCTGGGGCCAACGTCCTGACTTTC.

The V gene is TRBV6-1, the J gene TRBJ1-2; maybe TRBD1 (5 bases). CDR3 length: 13 amino acids. The germline V and J ends were trimmed by 6 bases and 4 bases, with 12 bases remaining between them. Germline CDR1 is MNHNS and CDR2 is SASEGT. CDR3 amino acids: CASSRQRGYGYTF. The DNA of the CDR3 is TGTGCCAGCAGCCGACAGCGCGGCTATGGCTACACCTTC.

J is TRBJ2-7 and V is TRBV23-1; D is unclear. TRBV23-1 is recorded as an ORF, its role being uncertain. Trimming took off 0 bases at V and 3 bases at J, with 0 bases between the two ends. CDR3 size: 11 residues. CDR3 residues: CASSQSYEQYF. The CDR3 nucleotides read TGCGCCAGCAGTCAATCCTACGAGCAGTACTTC.

This clone was detected a few times. The chain's CDR3 is CASSYLAGGRYYGYTF. As DNA, the CDR3 is TGTGCCAGCAGTTACTTGGCAGGGGGCAGGTACTATGGCTACACCTTC. This rearrangement joins TRBV6-8 to TRBJ1-2, with 8 bases aligning to TRBD1. CDR1 MNHGY and CDR2 SAAAGT come from the germline V gene. The J segment lost 3 bases and the V segment lost 1 base, leaving 7 bases of the junction unmatched. This CDR3 region has 16 residues.

V and J are TRBV7-9 and TRBJ1-5; tentatively, D is TRBD1 (5 bases). The V and J ends lost 4 bases and 0 bases respectively, with 7 bases between them. The CDR3 runs 14 residues. The germline V gene encodes CDR1 SEHNR and CDR2 FQNEAQ (reference sequence). Here the CDR3 reads CASSYDSSNQPQHF. In DNA, the CDR3 is TGTGCCAGCAGCTACGACAGTAGCAATCAGCCCCAGCATTTT.

The chain joins TRBV2 to TRBJ2-3; TRBD1 matches 7 bases. Trimming removed 6 bases from V and 0 bases from J; junction bases left unmatched: 6. CDR1 and CDR2 (germline): SNHLY, FYNNEI. The CDR3 runs to 15 residues. The CDR3 bases are TGTGCCAGCAGGCGGTTCAGGGGGAGCACAGATACGCAGTATTTT. Amino acid sequence: CASRRFRGSTDTQYF.

V gene TRBV13 combines with J gene TRBJ2-3; 8 nucleotides align to TRBD2. CDR3 length: 14 residues. Losses at the gene ends were 5 bases for V and 4 bases for J; bases not matched to a gene: 5. CDR1 is PRHDT, CDR2 FYEKMQ, per germline (reference sequence). The CDR3 DNA is TGTGCCAGCAGCACACCAGCGGGGGCAGATACGCAGTATTTT. It codes for CASSTPAGADTQYF.

The genes are TRBV5-6 and TRBJ1-2; D remains unclear. The V end lost 0 bases, the J end lost 8 bases, and 26 bases lay between the germline ends. Germline-derived CDR1 and CDR2 are SGHDT and YYEEEE. The CDR3 is made up of 18 amino acids. CDR3 nucleotide sequence: TGTGCCAGCAGCTTGGCTTTCGGATCAGATTGGCGTATGTTAGGCTACACCTTC. The encoded protein is CASSLAFGSDWRMLGYTF.

This clone showed up just once. The chain carries TRBV15 and TRBJ2-3, with 13 bases aligning to TRBD2. CDR1 is LNHNV, CDR2 YYDKDF, per germline (reference sequence). J lost 1 base, V lost 1 base, and 5 bases had no gene match. The CDR3 has 18 amino acids. CDR3 DNA sequence: TGTGCCACCAGCAGAGCAAGTGGACTAGCGGGGGGCACAGATACGCAGTATTTT. It yields the protein CATSRASGLAGGTDTQYF. Supplemented by reference TRBV15 and TRBJ2-3, the full variable domain reads DAMVIQNPRYQVTQFGKPVTLSCSQTLNHNVMYWYQQKSSQAPKLLFHYYDKDFNNEADTPDNFQSRRPNTSFCFLDIRSPGLGDTAMYLCATSRASGLAGGTDTQYFGPGTRLTVL.

The gene calls are TRBV5-1 and TRBJ2-5; D uncertain. V was shortened by 0 bases and J by 0 bases, with 6 bases between the two germline ends. Germline loops: CDR1 SGHRS, CDR2 YFSETQ. The CDR3 runs 14 residues. The CDR3, as DNA: TGCGCCAGCAGCTTGGTGGGGAACCAAGAGACCCAGTACTTC. Protein: CASSLVGNQETQYF.